The 21 T cell receptor beta chains below all came from one sample that was sequenced in a study of circulating CD8 cells and anti-PD-1 response in melanoma. Four subsets defined by PD-1 and/or TIGIT were sorted from live CD3+CD8+TCRalphabeta+ cells. The QIAseq Immune Repertoire TCR panel built the libraries from approximately 15 ng of total RNA. In TCRdb, the reads were re-called with MiXCR into one record per CDR3 protein. The sample consists of under 800 distinct CDR3 sequences, 6.6% of them appearing once. Sequenced material: CD8+ T cells from PBMCs, taken at baseline or after one month of anti-PD-1 therapy (not recorded which). The receptors shown here come from a human donor with melanoma.

In its sample, this clonotype ranks as large. The chain employs TRBV27 and TRBJ1-2, with D possibly TRBD1 on 5 matching bases. Trimming took off 6 bases at V and 3 bases at J, with 14 bases between the two ends. The CDR3 spans 14 residues. The V gene's germline CDR1 is MNHEY and CDR2 SMNVEV (reference sequence). The CDR3 here is CASSPGRGDYGYTF. DNA of the CDR3: TGTGCCAGCAGCCCAGGGAGGGGAGACTATGGCTACACCTTC.

By proportion, this clonotype is large (0.1 to 1%). The V call is TRBV2, the J call TRBJ2-3, with D unclear. The CDR3 covers 11 residues. Germline V gene lookup returns CDR1 SNHLY and CDR2 FYNNEI. The ends were cut back, 10 bases at V and 1 base at J, with 6 bases in the middle. CDR3 bases: TGTGCCACCCCAGGCACAGATACGCAGTATTTT. As protein: CATPGTDTQYF.

Within the sample, this clonotype is large. This chain connects TRBV21-1 to TRBJ2-7; the D call TRBD1 from the table was never checked on the DNA. TRBV21-1 is labeled a pseudogene. This CDR3 is built from 12 residues. The CDR3 protein is CASSKTGDEQYF. CDR3 nucleotides: TGTGCCAGCAGCAAGACAGGGGACGAGCAGTACTTC.

By frequency in the sample, this clonotype is large. This chain connects TRBV27 to TRBJ2-2, with 13 positions matching TRBD2. J gave up 8 bases and V 5 bases, and 8 bases lay outside the gene matches. The germline gives CDR1 MNHEY, CDR2 SMNVEV (reference sequence). The CDR3 has 16 residues. The CDR3 region is CASSPGTSGISGELFF. CDR3 DNA: TGTGCCAGCAGTCCCGGGACTAGCGGGATATCAGGGGAGCTGTTTTTT.

By share, this clonotype ranks as large. DNA for the CDR3: TGTGCCAGCAGCCCCAAAACACTGTCCTACGAGCAGTACTTC. Translated: CASSPKTLSYEQYF. The chain employs TRBV7-2 and TRBJ2-7, with unresolved D. The CDR3 totals 14 residues. V dropped 5 bases and J dropped 1 base, with 12 bases sitting between them. CDR1 and CDR2 from the germline V gene are SGHTA and FQGNSA.

By share, this clonotype counts as large. The V call is TRBV5-1, the J call TRBJ2-1; tentatively, D is TRBD1 (5 bases). From germline, CDR1 is SGHRS and CDR2 YFSETQ. V was trimmed by 9 bases and J by 9 bases, leaving 19 bases between them. This CDR3 is built from 13 residues. The CDR3 spells CATSGSLFGEQFF. CDR3 in DNA: TGCGCCACCTCAGGGTCCCTTTTCGGTGAGCAGTTCTTC.

This clonotype is large (0.1 to 1%). This chain uses TRBV29-1 with TRBJ2-7, with 13 bases aligning to TRBD2. This CDR3 is 14 amino acids long. The V and J ends lost 4 bases and 4 bases, in that order; junction bases with no gene match: 4. CDR1 and CDR2 from the germline V gene are SQVTM and ANQGSEA. The CDR3 protein is CSVGGLAGYYEQYF. The CDR3, as DNA: TGCAGCGTTGGGGGACTAGCGGGATATTACGAGCAGTACTTC.

By share, this clonotype counts as large. CDR3 region: CASSIGQNTGELFF. The CDR3 bases are TGTGCCAGTAGTATAGGGCAGAACACCGGGGAGCTGTTTTTT. V is TRBV19 and J is TRBJ2-2, with no clear D. CDR3 size: 14 residues. The germline V and J ends were trimmed by 1 base and 1 base, with 4 bases remaining between them. CDR1 and CDR2 (germline): LNHDA, SQIVND (reference sequence).

This clonotype is judged large (0.1 to 1%). The chain joins TRBV21-1 to TRBJ1-2. TRBV21-1 has pseudogene status. The CDR3 runs to 13 residues. The DNA of the CDR3 is TGTGCCAGCAGGGGAGGGGCCCCCTATGGCTACACCTTC. Translating it yields CASRGGAPYGYTF.

With respect to this clonotype: A junction boundary mismatches the germline segment, possibly from a read error. The CDR3 region is CASSLERRQKNTGELLF. As DNA, the CDR3 is TGTGCCAGCAGCTTGGAACGGCGGCAAAAGAACACCGGGGAGCTGCTTTTT. The genes are TRBV5-5 and TRBJ2-2, with D tentatively TRBD2 (5 bases). Germline assignment: CDR1 SGHKS and CDR2 YYEKEE (reference sequence). The CDR3 has 17 residues.

This clonotype is medium-sized by share. The chain uses TRBV27 and TRBJ2-7, with D perhaps matching TRBD1 (5 bases). Germline-derived CDR1 and CDR2 are MNHEY and SMNVEV (reference sequence). V lost 2 bases and J 5 bases, leaving 10 bases between the germline ends. The CDR3 is made up of 13 amino acids. The CDR3 loop reads CASSLTQGHEQYF. In nucleotides, the CDR3 is TGTGCCAGCAGTTTAACCCAGGGTCACGAGCAGTACTTC.

This clonotype is termed large. V gene TRBV7-3 combines with J gene TRBJ2-2; D unresolved. Trimming took 2 bases from V and 6 from J, leaving 4 bases between them. There are 12 residues in the CDR3. The V gene's germline CDR1 is SGHTA and CDR2 FQGTGA. The DNA of the CDR3 is TGTGCCAGCAGCTTAGATGCCGGGGAGCTGTTTTTT. Its protein is CASSLDAGELFF.

As concerns this clonotype: One end of the junction varies from germline; a read error may be responsible. This sequence joins TRBV28 and TRBJ2-1; the D gene is possibly TRBD1 (6 bases). Germline V gene lookup returns CDR1 MDHEN and CDR2 SYDVKM. CDR3 length: 15 residues. This CDR3 is CASSLGQRNYNEQLF. The CDR3 nucleotides read TGTGCCAGCAGTTTAGGACAGAGAAACTACAATGAGCAGCTCTTC.

By proportion, this clonotype is large (0.1 to 1%). CDR3 in DNA: TGCGCCAGCAGCCAAGATAAGGACCAGGGTGGAGAGCAGTACTTC. The encoded protein is CASSQDKDQGGEQYF. This rearrangement joins TRBV4-1 to TRBJ2-7, with a weak D call TRBD1 (5 bases). This CDR3 has 15 residues. Germline V CDR1 and CDR2: MGHRA, YSYEKL. V shed 0 bases and J shed 7 bases, with 16 bases lying between them.

This clonotype is deemed large. The chain uses TRBV29-1 and TRBJ2-7; TRBD1 aligns across 10 bases. Germline CDR1 SQVTM, CDR2 ANQGSEA. With 6 bases clipped from V and 5 bases from J, the junction kept 7 bases outside the gene matches. The CDR3 is 13 amino acids. CDR3 nucleotides: TGCAGCGTACGGACAGGGGGTGGACACGAGCAGTACTTC. Protein sequence: CSVRTGGGHEQYF.

This clonotype is labeled as large (0.1 to 1%). The chain recombines TRBV19 with TRBJ2-7; 9 positions match TRBD1. The CDR3 consists of 15 residues. The trim removed 5 bases at V and 6 bases at J, leaving 11 bases unmatched. Germline assignment: CDR1 LNHDA and CDR2 SQIVND (reference sequence). The CDR3 coding sequence is TGTGCCAGTAGTCCTTGGACAGGGGAACTTGGCGAGCAGTACTTC. This codes for CASSPWTGELGEQYF.

Relative to its sample, this clonotype is large. The chain joins TRBV2 to TRBJ2-5; D might be TRBD2 (6 bases). Trimming removed 9 bases from V and 0 bases from J, with 14 bases in between. Per the germline V gene, CDR1 is SNHLY and CDR2 is FYNNEI. CDR3 length: 14 amino acids. In nucleotides, the CDR3 is TGTGCCAGAAACAGGCGGAGGGACCAAGAGACCCAGTACTTC. Translation: CARNRRRDQETQYF. Drawing the rest from reference TRBV2 and TRBJ2-5, the complete variable domain is EPEVTQTPSHQVTQMGQEVILRCVPISNHLYFYWYRQILGQKVEFLVSFYNNEISEKSEIFDDQFSVERPDGSNFTLKIRSTKLEDSAMYFCARNRRRDQETQYFGPGTRLLVL.

By proportion, this clonotype is large. This chain links TRBV24-1 with TRBJ2-2, with D possibly matching TRBD2 (7 bases). The length of the CDR3 is 15 residues. V gave up 1 base and J gave up 7 bases, with 12 bases separating them. Germline V gene data show CDR1 as KGHDR and CDR2 as SFDVKD. The CDR3 nucleotides are TGTGCCACCAGTGATTTCGGGGGGCCCAGCGGGGAGCTGTTTTTT. Protein sequence: CATSDFGGPSGELFF.

In this sample, this clonotype turned up a few times. The CDR3 DNA is TGTGCCAGCAGTTTACTAGCGGGGGACCAAGAGACCCAGTACTTC. Translated: CASSLLAGDQETQYF. The V call is TRBV27, the J call TRBJ2-5, with TRBD2 matching 10 bases. This CDR3 comprises 15 residues. V lost 2 bases and J lost 0; bases outside the gene matches: 0. Germline CDR1 and CDR2: MNHEY and SMNVEV (reference sequence).

This chain joins TRBV29-1 and TRBJ1-3; 7 bases agree with TRBD1. With V trimmed by 6 bases and J by 0 bases, 5 bases remained unmatched. The V gene's germline CDR1 is SQVTM and CDR2 ANQGSEA. CDR3 size: 14 residues. The chain's CDR3 is CSVWDSDSGNTIYF. CDR3 bases: TGCAGCGTATGGGACAGCGACTCTGGAAACACCATATATTTT.

This clonotype is termed medium-sized (0.01 to 0.1%). This chain joins TRBV30 and TRBJ2-7; D is possibly TRBD2 (5 bases). There are 14 residues in the CDR3. The germline gives CDR1 GTSNPN, CDR2 SVGIG (reference sequence). Deletions cut 0 bases from V and 1 base from J, with 10 bases between. CDR3 bases: TGTGCCTGGAGTGTACCAGCGGAGTCCTACGAGCAGTACTTC. It specifies CAWSVPAESYEQYF. Looking up the rest from reference TRBV30 and TRBJ2-7 gives the full variable domain: SQTIHQWPATLVQPVGSPLSLECTVEGTSNPNLYWYRQAAGRGLQLLFYSVGIGQISSEVPQNLSASRPQDRQFILSSKKLLLSDSGFYLCAWSVPAESYEQYFGPGTRLTVT.